One sample yielded the 31 T cell receptor beta chains listed below, sequenced in a study of shared clonotypes between healthy human individuals. Libraries were prepared by immunoSEQ multiplex PCR; TCRdb keeps only in-frame clonotypes and omits some of them. The sample has some 2.4 million clones, roughly 93% seen once. Sequencing was performed on naive CD4+ T cells from PBMCs. As to subset: CD45RA+ positively selected. These receptors originate from a man between 18 and 35 years old in good health. Some clones in this sample may be carry-over from other donors' samples.

The chain links TRBV5-1 to TRBJ2-5, with 8 bases that match TRBD1. Looked up from germline, CDR1 is SGHRS and CDR2 is YFSETQ. CDR3 length: 15 residues. J gave up 4 bases and V 4 bases, and 9 bases lay outside the gene matches. This chain's CDR3 is CASSMDRAFGETQYF. CDR3 coding DNA: TGCGCCAGCAGCATGGACAGGGCATTCGGAGAGACCCAGTACTTC.

J is TRBJ2-4 and V is TRBV5-1, with 11 positions matching TRBD2. Germline V gene sequence: CDR1 SGHRS, CDR2 YFSETQ. The V gene end was trimmed by 3 bases and the J gene end by 1 base; junction bases not matched to a gene: 12. CDR3 length: 19 amino acids. DNA for the CDR3: TGCGCCAGCAGCTCTCACACGGGTTCTAGCGGGAGGGCCAAAAACATTCAGTACTTC. Encoded protein: CASSSHTGSSGRAKNIQYF. Full variable domain (missing parts from reference TRBV5-1 and TRBJ2-4): KAGVTQTPRYLIKTRGQQVTLSCSPISGHRSVSWYQQTPGQGLQFLFEYFSETQRNKGNFPGRFSGRQFSNSRSEMNVSTLELGDSALYLCASSSHTGSSGRAKNIQYFGAGTRLSVL.

The rearrangement uses TRBV7-2 and TRBJ1-2; no clear D. The CDR3 contains 14 residues. Germline V lookup: CDR1 SGHTA, CDR2 FQGNSA. Trimming took off 5 bases at V and 5 bases at J, with 15 bases between the two ends. This chain's CDR3 is CASSPARTGYGYTF. The CDR3 DNA sequence: TGTGCCAGCAGCCCAGCCCGAACGGGGTATGGCTACACCTTC.

The chain recombines TRBV6-5 with TRBJ2-1; 7 nucleotides match TRBD2. CDR1 MNHEY and CDR2 SVGAGI come from the germline V gene. Losses at the gene ends were 4 bases for V and 8 bases for J; bases not matched to a gene: 5. This CDR3 comprises 13 residues. Here the CDR3 DNA reads TGTGCCAGCAGTTCCGGGGGGAGGGATGAGCAGTTCTTC. This encodes CASSSGGRDEQFF.

The rearrangement links TRBV6-5 to TRBJ1-2, with D hard to call. Trimming left V 6 bases short and J 6 bases short, with 17 bases between. Germline values: CDR1 MNHEY, CDR2 SVGAGI. The CDR3 has 14 residues. CDR3 nucleotide sequence: TGTGCCAGCAGCCCCATGATAACACGGCATGGCTACACCTTC. Its translation is CASSPMITRHGYTF.

This chain connects TRBV6-1 to TRBJ2-7, with D unclear. The CDR3 sequence is 11 residues long. V was shortened by 6 bases and J by 7 bases, with 10 bases between the two germline ends. From germline, CDR1 is MNHNS and CDR2 SASEGT. CDR3 sequence (DNA): TGTGCCAGCAGCTATCTACCTGAGCAGTACTTC. As protein: CASSYLPEQYF.

The rearrangement uses TRBV5-1 and TRBJ2-6, with D possibly TRBD1 on 8 matching bases. CDR1 and CDR2 (germline): SGHRS, YFSETQ. Trimming stripped 3 bases from V and 5 bases from J, with 33 bases between. This CDR3 has 22 residues. The CDR3 DNA sequence: TGCGCCAGCAGCTATAGCCTATTGGGGGCGGGAGCCAGGGGGCGCCGGGCCAACGTCCTGACTTTC. This gives the protein CASSYSLLGAGARGRRANVLTF.

The chain joins TRBV25-1 to TRBJ1-1, with 8 bases matching TRBD1. Germline-derived CDR1 and CDR2 are MGHDK and SYGVNS. The CDR3 has 14 amino acids. The junction had 5 bases not matched to a gene; V was cut back by 5 bases and J by 3 bases. The CDR3 spells CASSKDRVDTEAFF. The CDR3, as DNA: TGTGCCAGCAGTAAGGACAGGGTAGACACTGAAGCTTTCTTT.

V gene TRBV5-8 combines with J gene TRBJ1-2; D not certain. The V end lost 0 bases, the J end lost 2 bases, and 11 bases lay between the germline ends. This CDR3 has 15 amino acids. Per the germline V gene, CDR1 is SGHTS and CDR2 is YDEGEE. CDR3 amino acids: CASSLGVRVNYGYTF. CDR3 nucleotide sequence: TGTGCCAGCAGCTTGGGGGTCCGGGTCAACTATGGCTACACCTTC. Filled out from reference TRBV5-8 and TRBJ1-2, the complete variable domain reads EAGVTQSPTHLIKTRGQQATLRCSPISGHTSVYWYQQALGLGLQFLLWYDEGEERNRGNFPPRFSGRQFPNYSSELNVNALELEDSALYLCASSLGVRVNYGYTFGSGTRLTVV.

CDR3 sequence: CASKTGSGNTIYF. In nucleotides, the CDR3 is TGCGCCAGCAAGACAGGCTCTGGAAACACCATATATTTT. V gene TRBV10-2 combines with J gene TRBJ1-3, with a weak D call TRBD1 (6 bases). Trimming removed 7 bases from V and 0 bases from J, with 7 bases in between. This CDR3 spans 13 amino acids. CDR1 WSHSY and CDR2 SAAADI come from the germline V gene.

The CDR3 nucleotides read TGTGCCAGCGGGGCTGGGGGGCGCACAGATACGCAGTATTTT. Protein sequence: CASGAGGRTDTQYF. This chain links TRBV28 with TRBJ2-3; the D gene could be TRBD1 or TRBD2 (6 bases each). The V gene lost 8 bases and the J gene lost 1 base, with 13 bases spanning the gap. The length of the CDR3 is 14 residues. Germline assignment: CDR1 MDHEN and CDR2 SYDVKM. The entire variable domain, with the rest obtained from reference TRBV28 and TRBJ2-3, is as follows: DVKVTQSSRYLVKRTGEKVFLECVQDMDHENMFWYRQDPGLGLRLIYFSYDVKMKEKGDIPEGYSVSREKKERFSLILESASTNQTSMYLCASGAGGRTDTQYFGPGTRLTVL.

The chain has TRBV2 and TRBJ1-2; TRBD1 matches 7 bases. Per the germline V gene, CDR1 is SNHLY and CDR2 is FYNNEI. Trimming at V came to 6 bases and at J to 3 bases, leaving 7 bases not matched to a gene. This CDR3 contains 14 residues. In DNA, the CDR3 is TGTGCCAGCAGCCCCCTGACAGGGCACTATGGCTACACCTTC. Its protein product is CASSPLTGHYGYTF.

For the CDR3, the DNA is TGTGCCACCAGCAGGTCGGGAAATAGCAATCAGCCCCAGCATTTT. It specifies CATSRSGNSNQPQHF. This sequence joins TRBV15 and TRBJ1-5; D not resolved. CDR1 and CDR2 from the germline V gene are LNHNV and YYDKDF (reference sequence). This CDR3 has 15 amino acids. Trimming removed 3 bases from V and 0 bases from J, with 9 bases in between.

The V gene is TRBV4-2, the J gene TRBJ2-7, with 10 positions matching TRBD2. Germline trimming cut 2 bases from V and 3 bases from J; bases unmatched to any gene: 4. The CDR3 is 15 residues long. Germline assignment: CDR1 LGHNA and CDR2 YNFKEQ. The CDR3 reads CASSQSGRANYEQYF. For the CDR3, the DNA is TGTGCCAGCAGCCAAAGCGGGAGGGCCAACTACGAGCAGTACTTC.

The chain is built from TRBV2 and TRBJ1-5, with a weak D call TRBD1 (6 bases). Germline V lookup: CDR1 SNHLY, CDR2 FYNNEI. The ends were cut back, 2 bases at V and 5 bases at J, with 13 bases in the middle. This CDR3 is 15 amino acids long. CDR3 region: CASSEFEAGDQPQHF. The CDR3 DNA reads as TGTGCCAGCAGTGAATTTGAGGCAGGGGATCAGCCCCAGCATTTT.

This chain joins TRBV5-6 and TRBJ2-3, with 8 nucleotides matching TRBD1. Germline V gene sequence: CDR1 SGHDT, CDR2 YYEEEE. J was trimmed by 4 bases and V by 3 bases; bases with no gene match: 7. This CDR3 comprises 15 residues. DNA of the CDR3: TGTGCCAGCAGCTCCCGGGACAGGCCTCCAGATACGCAGTATTTT. Its protein is CASSSRDRPPDTQYF.

This sequence joins TRBV1 and TRBJ2-2; the table calls TRBD2, which could not be checked here. TRBV1 is reported as a pseudogene. CDR3 length: 16 residues. This CDR3 is CTSTTRTSGYTGELFF. The CDR3 DNA sequence: TGCACCAGCACCACCCGGACTAGCGGATACACCGGGGAGCTGTTTTTT.

The chain combines TRBV5-6 with TRBJ2-3; D may be TRBD1 (5 bases). V was pared by 0 bases and J by 2 bases, with 7 bases between. This CDR3 contains 14 residues. CDR1 SGHDT and CDR2 YYEEEE come from the germline V gene. The CDR3, as DNA: TGTGCCAGCAGCTTGGAACAGGTCACAGATACGCAGTATTTT. Translation gives CASSLEQVTDTQYF.

To note about this clone: This sample also contains other DNA sequences that code for the same CDR3. The chain has TRBV18 and TRBJ1-4; D gene ambiguous. Germline values: CDR1 KGHSH, CDR2 LQKENI. Deletions cut 2 bases from V and 5 bases from J, with 6 bases between. CDR3 length equals 13 residues. In DNA, the CDR3 is TGTGCCAGCTCACCAGGGCAGAATGAAAAACTGTTTTTT. This codes for CASSPGQNEKLFF.

V usage is TRBV28 and J usage is TRBJ2-7, with D possibly being TRBD2 (5 bases). CDR1 and CDR2 from the germline V gene are MDHEN and SYDVKM. V was clipped by 8 bases and J by 4 bases, with 9 bases between them. CDR3 length: 11 amino acids. The CDR3 coding sequence is TGTGCCAGCGAGGAGCGGTACGAGCAGTACTTC. Translated, it gives CASEERYEQYF.

The CDR3 here is CAWRDRAKGTGELFF. The CDR3 DNA reads as TGTGCCTGGAGAGACAGGGCAAAGGGCACCGGGGAGCTGTTTTTT. J is TRBJ2-2 and V is TRBV30, with 7 bases fitting TRBD1. This CDR3 contains 15 residues. The germline CDR1 and CDR2 sequences are GTSNPN and SVGIG (reference sequence). Trimming removed 3 bases from V and 4 bases from J; junction bases left unmatched: 8.

The rearrangement uses TRBV5-4 and TRBJ1-6; 9 bases are a match to TRBD1. CDR3 length: 15 amino acids. The J segment lost 7 bases and the V segment lost 3 bases, leaving 5 bases of the junction unmatched. Germline V lookup: CDR1 SGHNT, CDR2 YYREEE (reference sequence). The CDR3 region has the DNA TGTGCCAGCAGCTCGGGACAGGGCGAAAATTCACCCCTCCACTTT. Residues: CASSSGQGENSPLHF.

The chain has TRBV23-1 and TRBJ2-7, with D hard to call. TRBV23-1 is noted as an ORF with a role that remains uncertain. Trimming took off 8 bases at V and 2 bases at J, with 7 bases between the two ends. The CDR3 totals 11 residues. The CDR3 here is CASPTAYEQYF. The CDR3 DNA follows: TGCGCCAGCCCCACCGCCTACGAGCAGTACTTC.

The chain joins TRBV14 to TRBJ2-7; D is perhaps TRBD2 (5 bases). Germline CDR1 SGHDN, CDR2 FVKESK. The CDR3 totals 14 residues. V gave up 4 bases and J gave up 9 bases, with 19 bases separating them. The CDR3 nucleotides read TGTGCCAGCAGCCCCGCGGGTCCCTATCGGCGGCAGTACTTC. It codes for CASSPAGPYRRQYF.

The chain combines TRBV9 with TRBJ1-2; TRBD1 is a possible D gene (5 bases). Trimming stripped 5 bases from V and 4 bases from J, with 12 bases between. Germline lookup yields CDR1 SGDLS and CDR2 YYNGEE. The CDR3 has 13 amino acids. The CDR3 reads CASSGPGGYGYTF. The CDR3 DNA is TGTGCCAGCAGTGGACCGGGGGGCTATGGCTACACCTTC.

Regarding this clone: This specimen includes other DNA sequences encoding the same CDR3. Written as DNA, the CDR3 is TGTGCCAGCAGTTTACCCGGTCAGCCCCAGCATTTT. Its translation: CASSLPGQPQHF. The chain has TRBV28 and TRBJ1-5; D gene unclear. In germline, CDR1 is MDHEN, CDR2 SYDVKM. V was clipped by 2 bases and J by 6 bases, with 5 bases between them. This CDR3 has 12 residues.

V and J are TRBV19 and TRBJ2-7; 9 bases match TRBD1. This CDR3 has 16 residues. The germline V gene has CDR1 LNHDA and CDR2 SQIVND (reference sequence). The V segment lost 1 base and the J segment 5 bases; nucleotides outside the gene matches: 9. CDR3 amino acids: CASSIGGGQGIDEQYF. CDR3 nucleotide sequence: TGTGCCAGTAGTATAGGAGGGGGACAGGGTATCGACGAGCAGTACTTC. The whole variable domain, filled in from reference TRBV19 and TRBJ2-7, reads DGGITQSPKYLFRKEGQNVTLSCEQNLNHDAMYWYRQDPGQGLRLIYYSQIVNDFQKGDIAEGYSVSREKKESFPLTVTSAQKNPTAFYLCASSIGGGQGIDEQYFGPGTRLTVT.

Worth noting for this clone: Other DNA sequences in the same sample also yield this CDR3. The gene calls are TRBV5-1 and TRBJ1-1; 8 positions match TRBD1. In germline, CDR1 is SGHRS, CDR2 YFSETQ. The trim removed 4 bases at V and 2 bases at J, leaving 7 bases unmatched. The CDR3 runs to 15 residues. CDR3 DNA sequence: TGCGCCAGCAGCACGAGAACAGGGGGAAACACTGAAGCTTTCTTT. Translation gives CASSTRTGGNTEAFF.

V and J are TRBV5-1 and TRBJ2-2, with D possibly matching TRBD2 (6 bases). Germline CDR1 reads SGHRS; CDR2 reads YFSETQ. Trimming removed 0 bases from V and 0 bases from J, with 9 bases in between. The CDR3 has 16 amino acids. CDR3 in DNA: TGCGCCAGCAGCTTGGTGGGGGGAACGAACACCGGGGAGCTGTTTTTT. Amino acid sequence: CASSLVGGTNTGELFF.

The rearrangement links TRBV5-1 to TRBJ2-3; D may correspond to TRBD1 or TRBD2 (5 bases each). The V end was cut by 5 bases, the J end by 1 base, with 11 bases between. Germline V gene sequence: CDR1 SGHRS, CDR2 YFSETQ. This CDR3 contains 14 residues. The DNA of the CDR3 is TGCGCCAGCAGTTTTAGGGACGGCACAGATACGCAGTATTTT. Residues: CASSFRDGTDTQYF.

The CDR3 loop reads CASSNGQSGNTIYF. The CDR3 nucleotides are TGTGCCAGCAGTAACGGACAGTCTGGAAACACCATATATTTT. J is TRBJ1-3 and V is TRBV6-5, with D possibly TRBD1 on 6 matching bases. V was shortened by 5 bases and J by 1 base, with 9 bases between the two germline ends. Germline V lookup: CDR1 MNHEY, CDR2 SVGAGI. The CDR3 runs 14 residues.